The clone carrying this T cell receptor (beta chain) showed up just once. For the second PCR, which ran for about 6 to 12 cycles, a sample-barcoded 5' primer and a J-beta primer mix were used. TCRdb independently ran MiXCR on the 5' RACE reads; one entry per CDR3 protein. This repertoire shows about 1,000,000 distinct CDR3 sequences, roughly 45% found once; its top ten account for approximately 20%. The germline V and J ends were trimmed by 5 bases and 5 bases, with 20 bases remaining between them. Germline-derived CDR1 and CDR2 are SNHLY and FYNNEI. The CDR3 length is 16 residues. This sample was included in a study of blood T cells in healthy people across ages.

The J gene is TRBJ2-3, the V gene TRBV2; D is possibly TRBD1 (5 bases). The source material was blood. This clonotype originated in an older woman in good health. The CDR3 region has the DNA TGTGCCAGCAGTTTCTCTAAGTCTCCTAGGGGAGATACGCAGTATTTT. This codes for CASSFSKSPRGDTQYF.